This T cell receptor beta chain was retrieved from a study of cytomegalovirus exposure and HLA in healthy donors. The CDR3 is made up of 13 amino acids. Trimming shortened V by 5 bases and J by 7 bases, and 11 bases separated the two germline ends. Germline CDR1 MDHEN, CDR2 SYDVKM. It was with 60 Vbeta and 13 Jbeta primers that the PCR ran. The table came from immunoSEQ multiplex PCR; TCRdb's copy has only in-frame clones and leaves some out. The table records about 200,000 clones, about three quarters of them present only once. Sequencing was performed on PBMCs. The rearrangement uses TRBV28 and TRBJ2-2; D unresolved. The TCR originated in a man aged 18 to 29 in good health and CMV-seronegative. CDR3 sequence (DNA): TGTGCCAGCAGTCCTGAGGATATCGGGGAGCTGTTTTTT. It yields the protein CASSPEDIGELFF.